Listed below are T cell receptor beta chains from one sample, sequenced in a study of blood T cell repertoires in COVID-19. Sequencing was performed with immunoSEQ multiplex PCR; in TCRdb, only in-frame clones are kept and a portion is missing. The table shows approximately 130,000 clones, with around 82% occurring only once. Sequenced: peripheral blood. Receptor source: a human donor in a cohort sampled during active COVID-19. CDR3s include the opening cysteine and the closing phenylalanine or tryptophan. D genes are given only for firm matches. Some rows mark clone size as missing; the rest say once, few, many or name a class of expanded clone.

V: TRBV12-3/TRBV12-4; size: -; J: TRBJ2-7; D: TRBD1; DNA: TGTGCCAGCAGAACCGGGACAGCCTACGAGCAGTACTTC; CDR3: CASRTGTAYEQYF
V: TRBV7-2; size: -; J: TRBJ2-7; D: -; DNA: TGTGCCAGCAGCTTTGGGGGAGGCGCGTACGAGCAGTACTTC; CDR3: CASSFGGGAYEQYF
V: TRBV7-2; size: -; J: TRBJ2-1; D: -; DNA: TGTGCCAGCAGCTTAGCGTGGGCGGGGGCCACGTACAATGAGCAGTTCTTC; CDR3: CASSLAWAGATYNEQFF
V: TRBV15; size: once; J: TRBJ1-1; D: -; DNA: TGTGCCACCAGCAGAGATAGGAGTTATGAAGCTTTCTTT; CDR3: CATSRDRSYEAFF
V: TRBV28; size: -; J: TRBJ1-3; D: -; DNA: TGTGCCAGCAGACCGTCGGGTCTGAAAAACACCATATATTTT; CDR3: CASRPSGLKNTIYF
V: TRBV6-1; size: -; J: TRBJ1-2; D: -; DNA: TGTGCCAGCAGTGAAGCTCTAGGACAGTTCAACTATGGCTACACCTTC; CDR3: CASSEALGQFNYGYTF
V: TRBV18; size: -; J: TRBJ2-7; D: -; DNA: TGTGCCAGCTCTACGCCCGGGGGAGCCTACGAGCAGTACTTC; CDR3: CASSTPGGAYEQYF
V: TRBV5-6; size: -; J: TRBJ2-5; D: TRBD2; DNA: TGTGCCAGCAGCTTGCAGCGGGGGTGGGGAGAGACCCAGTACTTC; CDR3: CASSLQRGWGETQYF
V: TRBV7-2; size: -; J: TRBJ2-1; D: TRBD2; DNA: TGTGCCAGCAGGATGGCGGGGGGACTATACAATGAGCAGTTCTTC; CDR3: CASRMAGGLYNEQFF
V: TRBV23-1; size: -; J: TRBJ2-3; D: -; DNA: TGCGCCAGCAGTCAATTCCGGGAGTGCACAGATACGCAGTATTTT; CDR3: CASSQFRECTDTQYF
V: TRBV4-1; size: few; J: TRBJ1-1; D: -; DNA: TGCGCCAGCAGCCAAGGACCCAAGGGCAGGGGGAACACTGAAGCTTTCTTT; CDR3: CASSQGPKGRGNTEAFF
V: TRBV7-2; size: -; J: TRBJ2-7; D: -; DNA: TGTGCCAGCAGCTTAGGGTTAGCCCTAGCTGGCTACGAGCAGTACTTC; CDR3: CASSLGLALAGYEQYF
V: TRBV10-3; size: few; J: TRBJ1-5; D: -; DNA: TGTGCCATCAAGAAGGAGAATAGCAATCAGCCCCAGCATTTT; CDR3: CAIKKENSNQPQHF
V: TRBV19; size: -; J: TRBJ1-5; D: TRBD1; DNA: TGTGCCAGCTCTAACAGGGGTAACAATCAGCCCCAGCATTTT; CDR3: CASSNRGNNQPQHF
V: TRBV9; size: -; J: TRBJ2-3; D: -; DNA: TGTGCCAGCAGCGCTGAACAGGGGAGGACGCAGTATTTT; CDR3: CASSAEQGRTQYF
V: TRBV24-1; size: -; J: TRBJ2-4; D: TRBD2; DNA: TGTGCCACCAGTGATTTCCGGCTAGCGGGGCTAGCCAAAAACATTCAGTACTTC; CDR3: CATSDFRLAGLAKNIQYF
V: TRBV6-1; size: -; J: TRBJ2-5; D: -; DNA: TGTGCCAGCAGTGAAGTTTTAAGGGGGGAGACCCAGTACTTC; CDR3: CASSEVLRGETQYF
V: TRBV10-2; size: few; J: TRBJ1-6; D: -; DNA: TGCGCCAGCAGTGTAGAAAGGGGTTATAATTCACCCCTCCACTTT; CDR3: CASSVERGYNSPLHF
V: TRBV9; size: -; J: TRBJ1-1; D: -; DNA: TGTGCCAGCACCGTTGGGACACTCCAAAGCGAAGCTTTCTTT; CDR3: CASTVGTLQSEAFF
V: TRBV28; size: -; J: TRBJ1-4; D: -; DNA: TGTGCCAGCAGTTTGCCTCGCGAGGTTCATGAAAAACTGTTTTTT; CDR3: CASSLPREVHEKLFF
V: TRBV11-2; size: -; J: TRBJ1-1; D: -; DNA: TGTGCCAGCAGCCCCTTAGGCGTCAGGGAGGGTACTGAAGCTTTCTTT; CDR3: CASSPLGVREGTEAFF
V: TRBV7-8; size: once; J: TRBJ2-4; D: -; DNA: TGTGCCAGCAGCCAGGACATAGCCAAAAACATTCAGTACTTC; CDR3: CASSQDIAKNIQYF
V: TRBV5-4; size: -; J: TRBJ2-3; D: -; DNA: TGTGCCAGCAGCATAGCCAGAGATACGCAGTATTTT; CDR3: CASSIARDTQYF
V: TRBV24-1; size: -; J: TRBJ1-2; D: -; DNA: TGTGCCACCAGTGATTCCGCCTCTCGGGACTACTATGGCTACACCTTC; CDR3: CATSDSASRDYYGYTF
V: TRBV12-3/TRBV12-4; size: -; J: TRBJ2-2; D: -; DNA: TGTGCCAGTACGAGAGCGAACACCGGGGAGCTGTTTTTT; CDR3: CASTRANTGELFF
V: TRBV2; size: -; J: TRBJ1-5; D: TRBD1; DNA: TGTGCCAGCAGTGACCGGGACAGGCTCGTTGAGCCCCAGCATTTT; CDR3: CASSDRDRLVEPQHF
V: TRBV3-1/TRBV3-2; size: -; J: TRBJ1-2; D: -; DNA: TGTGCCAGCAGCCAAGAGGGGGGTATCTATGGCTACACCTTC; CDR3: CASSQEGGIYGYTF
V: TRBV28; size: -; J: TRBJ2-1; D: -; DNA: TGTGCCAGCAGTACGGTACAGGGCCTACAGTTCTTC; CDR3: CASSTVQGLQFF
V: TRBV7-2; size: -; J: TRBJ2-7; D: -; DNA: TGTGCCAGCAGCATGGGGGGGGCCCCCTACGAGCAGTACTTC; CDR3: CASSMGGAPYEQYF
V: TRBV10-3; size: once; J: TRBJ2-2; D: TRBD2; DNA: TGTGCCATCAGTAATAGCGGGGGGGCGAAGAGCACCGGGGAGCTGTTTTTT; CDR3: CAISNSGGAKSTGELFF
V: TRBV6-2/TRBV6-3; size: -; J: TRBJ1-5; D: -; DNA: TGTGCCAGCAGTTACTCTCAGGGAAGGGCGTACAATCAGCCCCAGCATTTT; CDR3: CASSYSQGRAYNQPQHF
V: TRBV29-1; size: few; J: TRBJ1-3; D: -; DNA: TGCAGCGCAGGACACCTCTCTGGAAACACCATATATTTT; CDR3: CSAGHLSGNTIYF
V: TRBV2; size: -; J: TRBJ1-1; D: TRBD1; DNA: TGTGCCAGCAATCACAGGGGCGGGGACACTGAAGCTTTCTTT; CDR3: CASNHRGGDTEAFF
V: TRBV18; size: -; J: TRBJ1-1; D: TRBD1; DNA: TGTGCCAGCTCACCGGGACAGGGACGGAACACTGAAGCTTTCTTT; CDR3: CASSPGQGRNTEAFF
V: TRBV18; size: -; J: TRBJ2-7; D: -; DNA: TGTGCCAGCCGCGCCCCGTGGTTGGGGGCCGGAGAGCAGTACTTC; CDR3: CASRAPWLGAGEQYF
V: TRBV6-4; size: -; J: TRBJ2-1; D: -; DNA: TGTGCCAGCAGTGGCCGCGAGCGGGTGGTCAATGAGCAGTTCTTC; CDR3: CASSGRERVVNEQFF
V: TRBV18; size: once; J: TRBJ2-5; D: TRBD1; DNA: TGTGCCAGCTCACCGCGGACAGGGGGGGGAGAGACCCAGTACTTC; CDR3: CASSPRTGGGETQYF
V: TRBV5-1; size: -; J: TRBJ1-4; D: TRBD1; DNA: TGCGCCAGCAGCACGGGACAGGGGGATGAAAAACTGTTTTTT; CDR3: CASSTGQGDEKLFF
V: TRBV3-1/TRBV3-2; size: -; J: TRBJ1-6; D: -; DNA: TGTGCCACCTCCGGGTCCTATAATTCACCCCTCCACTTT; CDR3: CATSGSYNSPLHF
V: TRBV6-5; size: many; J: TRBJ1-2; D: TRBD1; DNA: TGTGCCAGCAAGGGGGCGGGCTATGGCTACACCTTC; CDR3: CASKGAGYGYTF
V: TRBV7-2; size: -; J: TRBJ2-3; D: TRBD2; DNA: TGTGCCAGCAGCTCGGGACTAGCTGCAGATACGCAGTATTTT; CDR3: CASSSGLAADTQYF
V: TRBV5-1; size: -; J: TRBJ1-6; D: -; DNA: TGCGCCAGCAGCTTGGAGTCAGGGCTTTGGGGTTCACCCCTTCACTTT; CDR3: CASSLESGLWGSPLHF
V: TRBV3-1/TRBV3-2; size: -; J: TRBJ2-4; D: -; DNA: TGTGCCAGCAGCCAAGATGGGGGAGGAAACATTCAGTACTTC; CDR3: CASSQDGGGNIQYF
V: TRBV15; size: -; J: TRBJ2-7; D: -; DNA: TGTGCCACCAGCACAACCCTCGTGGGGGCATACGAGCAGTACTTC; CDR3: CATSTTLVGAYEQYF
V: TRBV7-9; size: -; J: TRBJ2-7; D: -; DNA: TGTGCCAGCAGGTCAGGCTACGAGCAGTACTTC; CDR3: CASRSGYEQYF
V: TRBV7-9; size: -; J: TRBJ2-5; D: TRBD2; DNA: TGTGCCAGCGGGCTAGCGGGGGGGTTGGAGACCCAGTACTTC; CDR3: CASGLAGGLETQYF
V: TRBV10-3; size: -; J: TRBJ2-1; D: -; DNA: TGTGCCATCGCGGGGGCTCCCTACAATGAGCAGTTCTTC; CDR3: CAIAGAPYNEQFF
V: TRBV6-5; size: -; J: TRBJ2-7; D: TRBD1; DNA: TGTGCCAGCAGTCTGGGACAGGTCTCCTACGAGCAGTACTTC; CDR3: CASSLGQVSYEQYF
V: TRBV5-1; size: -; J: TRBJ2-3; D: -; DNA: TGCGCCAGCAGCTTGACAGGGCCACACACAGATACGCAGTATTTT; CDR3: CASSLTGPHTDTQYF
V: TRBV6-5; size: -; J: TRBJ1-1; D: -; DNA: TGTGCCACCGGAGGTCGGGAGTATCCTGAAGCTTTCTTT; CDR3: CATGGREYPEAFF
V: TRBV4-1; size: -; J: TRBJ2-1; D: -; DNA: TGCGCCAGCAGCCAAGACAGCAGAGGTGAGCAGTTCTTC; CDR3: CASSQDSRGEQFF
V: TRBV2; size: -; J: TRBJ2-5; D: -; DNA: TGTGCCAGCAGTGGCGGGACAGCCCGAGAGACCCAGTACTTC; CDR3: CASSGGTARETQYF
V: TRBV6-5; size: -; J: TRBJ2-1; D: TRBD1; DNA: TGTGCCAGCACCGTGGCAGGGACAGGGGCCAATGAGCAGTTCTTC; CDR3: CASTVAGTGANEQFF
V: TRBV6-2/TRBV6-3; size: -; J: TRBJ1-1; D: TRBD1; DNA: TGTGCCAGCAGTGGACAGGGGAACACTGAAGCTTTCTTT; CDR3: CASSGQGNTEAFF
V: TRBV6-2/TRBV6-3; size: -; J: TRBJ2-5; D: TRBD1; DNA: TGTGCCAGCAGTTACTCGAGAAGGGGGCGGTATGCCTTTCAAGAGACCCAGTACTTC; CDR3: CASSYSRRGRYAFQETQYF
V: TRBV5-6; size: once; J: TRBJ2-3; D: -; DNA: TGTGCCAGCAGCTTGGGGGGGCAGGCGGCAGATACGCAGTATTTT; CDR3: CASSLGGQAADTQYF
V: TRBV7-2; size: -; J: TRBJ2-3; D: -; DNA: TGTGCCAGCAGCCCCATGGGCGGGACTTACACAGATACGCAGTATTTT; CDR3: CASSPMGGTYTDTQYF
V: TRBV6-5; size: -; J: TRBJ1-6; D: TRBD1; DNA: TGTGCCAGCAGTCCCACCGGGACAGGGGGGTCACCCCTCCACTTT; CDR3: CASSPTGTGGSPLHF
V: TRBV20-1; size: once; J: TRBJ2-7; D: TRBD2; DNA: TGCAGTGCTAGTAGAGGGGCGGGGGGGCCTGCGATCTCCTACGAGCAGTACTTC; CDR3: CSASRGAGGPAISYEQYF